This TCR beta chain comes out of a study of control samples from healthy donors and cancer patients. Deletions cut 4 bases from V and 4 bases from J, with 5 bases between. Germline CDR1 and CDR2: SNHLY and FYNNEI. The CDR3 extends over 13 amino acids. TCRdb's table, derived via immunoSEQ multiplex PCR, lists solely in-frame clones and lacks some. The sample consists of approximately 190,000 clones, about 89% of them appearing once. Sequencing input: blood. This sequence was found in a man under 40 in good health. This chain links TRBV2 with TRBJ1-6; no clear D gene. CDR3 nucleotide sequence: TGTGCCAGCAGTGGGCAATATAATTCACCCCTCCACTTT. This encodes CASSGQYNSPLHF. The full variable domain, its missing parts supplied by reference TRBV2 and TRBJ1-6, is EPEVTQTPSHQVTQMGQEVILRCVPISNHLYFYWYRQILGQKVEFLVSFYNNEISEKSEIFDDQFSVERPDGSNFTLKIRSTKLEDSAMYFCASSGQYNSPLHFGNGTRLTVT.